Below are 5 T cell receptor beta chains sequenced from a single sample in a study of cytotoxic CD8 clonotypes in ibrutinib-treated CLL. Using immunoSEQ multiplex PCR, the repertoire was profiled, and TCRdb retains in-frame clones only, with some absent. The data hold about 150,000 clones, with 76% observed a single time. Sample: PBMCs, taken after 24 months of ibrutinib treatment. The receptors stem from a human donor with chronic lymphocytic leukemia.

This chain links TRBV21-1 with TRBJ2-5; TRBD1, the table's D call, was not compared with the DNA. TRBV21-1 is a pseudogene. CDR3 length: 15 residues. CDR3 bases: TGTGCCAGCAGCAACCGGGACAGGGGGCACGAGACCCAGTACTTC. Translated, it gives CASSNRDRGHETQYF.

This clone has a single count. The chain carries TRBV7-9 and TRBJ1-1; no clear D. The germline V and J ends were trimmed by 10 bases and 0 bases, with 18 bases remaining between them. The CDR3 consists of 15 residues. CDR1 and CDR2 (germline): SEHNR, FQNEAQ (reference sequence). The CDR3 nucleotides are TGTGCCACACGGCGGTCGCGGAACATGAACACTGAAGCTTTCTTT. Amino acids: CATRRSRNMNTEAFF.

The chain combines TRBV7-2 with TRBJ2-7; the D gene is possibly TRBD1 (6 bases). The CDR3 sequence is 14 residues long. The germline CDR1 and CDR2 sequences are SGHTA and FQGNSA. Deletions cut 3 bases from V and 1 base from J, with 10 bases between. The CDR3, as DNA: TGTGCCAGCAGCTTGGGGGCAGCGTCCTACGAGCAGTACTTC. This sequence encodes CASSLGAASYEQYF.

V and J are TRBV9 and TRBJ2-1, with D perhaps matching TRBD1 or TRBD2 (5 bases each). Germline CDR1 is SGDLS and CDR2 is YYNGEE. The CDR3 covers 15 residues. With 2 bases removed from V and 9 bases from J, the gap between germline ends came to 18 bases. CDR3 amino acids: CASSVGGAQWGEQFF. The CDR3, as DNA: TGTGCCAGCAGCGTTGGGGGAGCCCAATGGGGTGAGCAGTTCTTC. The full variable domain, in which reference TRBV9 and TRBJ2-1 provide the parts outside the CDR3, is DSGVTQTPKHLITATGQRVTLRCSPRSGDLSVYWYQQSLDQGLQFLIQYYNGEERAKGNILERFSAQQFPDLHSELNLSSLELGDSALYFCASSVGGAQWGEQFFGPGTRLTVL.

In its sample, this clone was seen a few times. The chain couples TRBV5-6 to TRBJ1-3; D is undetermined. Trimming stripped 1 base from V and 3 bases from J, with 5 bases between. CDR1 and CDR2 from the germline V gene are SGHDT and YYEEEE. This CDR3 comprises 13 residues. CDR3 bases: TGTGCCAGCAGCTTGCTACGTGGAAACACCATATATTTT. This translates into CASSLLRGNTIYF.